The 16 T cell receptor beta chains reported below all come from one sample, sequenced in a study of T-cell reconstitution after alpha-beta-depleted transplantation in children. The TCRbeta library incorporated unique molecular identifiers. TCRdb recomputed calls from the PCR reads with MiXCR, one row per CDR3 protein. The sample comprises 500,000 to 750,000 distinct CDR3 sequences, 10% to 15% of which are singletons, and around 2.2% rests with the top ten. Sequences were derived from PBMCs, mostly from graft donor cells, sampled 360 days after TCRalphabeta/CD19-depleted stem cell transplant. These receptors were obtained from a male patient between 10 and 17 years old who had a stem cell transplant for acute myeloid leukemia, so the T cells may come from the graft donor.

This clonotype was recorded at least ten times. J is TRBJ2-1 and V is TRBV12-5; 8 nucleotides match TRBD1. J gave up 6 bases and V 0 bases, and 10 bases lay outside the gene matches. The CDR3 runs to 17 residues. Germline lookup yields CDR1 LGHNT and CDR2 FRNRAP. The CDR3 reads CASGLVRSGQETNEQFF. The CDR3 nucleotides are TGTGCTAGTGGTTTGGTACGGTCGGGACAGGAAACCAATGAGCAGTTCTTC.

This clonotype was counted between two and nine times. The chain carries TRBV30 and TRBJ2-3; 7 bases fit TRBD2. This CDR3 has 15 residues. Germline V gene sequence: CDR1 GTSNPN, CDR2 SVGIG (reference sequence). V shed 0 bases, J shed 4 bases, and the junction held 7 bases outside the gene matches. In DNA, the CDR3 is TGTGCCTGGAGTGTACCCCAGGGAGGGGCAGATACGCAGTATTTT. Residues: CAWSVPQGGADTQYF.

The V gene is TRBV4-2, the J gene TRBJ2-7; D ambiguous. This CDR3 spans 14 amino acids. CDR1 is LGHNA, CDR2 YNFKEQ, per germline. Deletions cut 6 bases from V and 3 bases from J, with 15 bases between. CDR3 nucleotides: TGTGCCAGCAGACGGCCTGGCGACCACTACGAGCAGTACTTC. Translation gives CASRRPGDHYEQYF.

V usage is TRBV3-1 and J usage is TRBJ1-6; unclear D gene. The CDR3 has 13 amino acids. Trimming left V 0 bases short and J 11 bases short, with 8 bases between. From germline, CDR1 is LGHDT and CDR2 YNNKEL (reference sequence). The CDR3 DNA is TGTGCCAGCAGCCAAGATGCGCGGCCACCCCTCCACTTT. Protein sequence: CASSQDARPPLHF.

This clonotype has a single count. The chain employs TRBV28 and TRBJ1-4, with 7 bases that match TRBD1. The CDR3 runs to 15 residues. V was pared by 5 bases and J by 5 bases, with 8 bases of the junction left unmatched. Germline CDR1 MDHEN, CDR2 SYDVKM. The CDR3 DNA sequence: TGTGCCAGCAGTGTCCGACAGGGTTGGAATGAAAAACTGTTTTTT. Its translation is CASSVRQGWNEKLFF.

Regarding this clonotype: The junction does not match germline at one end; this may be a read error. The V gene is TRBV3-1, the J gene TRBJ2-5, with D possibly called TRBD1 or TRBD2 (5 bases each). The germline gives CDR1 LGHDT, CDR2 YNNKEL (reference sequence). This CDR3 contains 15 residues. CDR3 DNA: TGTGCCAGCAGCCAGTCGGAAGGGACGGGTGAGACCCCGTACTTC. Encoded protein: CASSQSEGTGETPYF.

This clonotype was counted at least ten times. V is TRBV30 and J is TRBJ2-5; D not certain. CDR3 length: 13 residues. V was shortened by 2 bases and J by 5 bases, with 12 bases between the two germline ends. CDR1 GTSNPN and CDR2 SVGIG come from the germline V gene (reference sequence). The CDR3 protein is CAWSRKGSETQYF. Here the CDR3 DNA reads TGTGCCTGGAGTAGGAAGGGTTCGGAGACCCAGTACTTC. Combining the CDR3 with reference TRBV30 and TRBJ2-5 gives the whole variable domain SQTIHQWPATLVQPVGSPLSLECTVEGTSNPNLYWYRQAAGRGLQLLFYSVGIGQISSEVPQNLSASRPQDRQFILSSKKLLLSDSGFYLCAWSRKGSETQYFGPGTRLLVL.

The CDR3 is CSARDTLAGGYEQYF. The CDR3 DNA sequence: TGCAGTGCTAGAGATACCCTAGCGGGAGGCTACGAGCAGTACTTC. The chain couples TRBV20-1 to TRBJ2-7; TRBD2 agrees at 11 bases. This CDR3 has 15 amino acids. Unmatched junction bases numbered 4, after V lost 0 bases and J lost 3 bases. Per the germline V gene, CDR1 is DFQATT and CDR2 is SNEGSKA (reference sequence).

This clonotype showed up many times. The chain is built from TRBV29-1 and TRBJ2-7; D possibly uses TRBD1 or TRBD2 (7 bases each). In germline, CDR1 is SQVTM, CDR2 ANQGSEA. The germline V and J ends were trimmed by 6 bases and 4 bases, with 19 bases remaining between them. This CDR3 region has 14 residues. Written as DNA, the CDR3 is TGCAGCGTCCGGAGGGGAGGGGGCGGATACGAGCAGTACTTC. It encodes CSVRRGGGGYEQYF.

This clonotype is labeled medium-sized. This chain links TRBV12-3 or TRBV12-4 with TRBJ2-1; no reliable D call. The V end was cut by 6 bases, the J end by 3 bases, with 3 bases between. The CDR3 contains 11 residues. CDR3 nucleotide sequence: TGTGCCAGCAGCTTCTACAATGAGCAGTTCTTC. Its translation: CASSFYNEQFF.

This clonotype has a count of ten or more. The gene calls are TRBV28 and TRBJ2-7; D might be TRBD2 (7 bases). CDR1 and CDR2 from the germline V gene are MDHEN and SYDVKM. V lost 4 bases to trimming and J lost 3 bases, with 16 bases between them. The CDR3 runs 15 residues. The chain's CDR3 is CASSYGGAPGYEQYF. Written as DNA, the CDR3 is TGTGCCAGCAGTTATGGGGGGGCTCCCGGCTACGAGCAGTACTTC.

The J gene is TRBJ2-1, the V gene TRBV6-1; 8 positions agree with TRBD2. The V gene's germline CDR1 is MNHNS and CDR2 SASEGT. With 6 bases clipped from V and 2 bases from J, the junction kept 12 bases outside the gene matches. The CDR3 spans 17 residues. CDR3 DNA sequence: TGTGCCAGCAGCCCCATATTAGCGGGACTTCCCTACAATGAGCAGTTCTTC. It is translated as CASSPILAGLPYNEQFF.

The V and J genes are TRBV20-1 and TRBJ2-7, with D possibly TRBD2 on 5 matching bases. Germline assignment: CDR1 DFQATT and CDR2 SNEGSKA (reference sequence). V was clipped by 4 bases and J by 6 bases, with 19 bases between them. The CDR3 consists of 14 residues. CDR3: CSATLERRAREQYF. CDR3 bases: TGCAGTGCTACTCTTGAGCGGAGAGCTCGCGAGCAGTACTTC.

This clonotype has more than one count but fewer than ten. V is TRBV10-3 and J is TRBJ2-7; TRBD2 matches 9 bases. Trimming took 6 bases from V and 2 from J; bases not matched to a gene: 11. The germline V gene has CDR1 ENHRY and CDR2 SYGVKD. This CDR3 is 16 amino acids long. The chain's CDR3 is CAISPLSREGPYEQYF. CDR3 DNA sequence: TGTGCCATCAGCCCGCTTTCGCGGGAGGGCCCCTACGAGCAGTACTTC.

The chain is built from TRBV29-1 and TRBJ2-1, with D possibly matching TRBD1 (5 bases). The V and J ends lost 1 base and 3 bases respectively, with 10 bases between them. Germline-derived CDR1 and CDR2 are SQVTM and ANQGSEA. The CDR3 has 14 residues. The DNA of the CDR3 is TGCAGCGTTGAAGGCAGGGTGGTCTACAATGAGCAGTTCTTC. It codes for CSVEGRVVYNEQFF.

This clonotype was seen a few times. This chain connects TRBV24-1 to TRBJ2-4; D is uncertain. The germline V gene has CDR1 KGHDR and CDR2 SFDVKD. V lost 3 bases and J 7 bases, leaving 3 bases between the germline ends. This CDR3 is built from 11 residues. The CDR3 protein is CATSDRNIQYF. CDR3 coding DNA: TGTGCCACCAGTGATCGGAACATTCAGTACTTC.